These 18 T cell receptor beta chains originate from one sample sequenced in a study of blood T cell repertoires in COVID-19. Clones were sequenced by immunoSEQ multiplex PCR, and TCRdb holds only the in-frame ones, with some missing. This table holds about 140,000 clones, 65% to 85% found once. The sample taken for sequencing was peripheral blood. These receptors were taken from a woman between 45 and 60 years old with acute or convalescent COVID-19.

The gene calls are TRBV5-1 and TRBJ2-1; TRBD1 matches 8 bases. The ends lost 1 base at V and 4 bases at J; junction bases unmatched: 4. This CDR3 contains 15 residues. Germline-derived CDR1 and CDR2 are SGHRS and YFSETQ. CDR3 residues: CASSLPGQVYNEQFF. The DNA for the CDR3 is TGCGCCAGCAGCTTGCCGGGACAGGTATACAATGAGCAGTTCTTC.

This clone was seen only once. This chain joins TRBV18 and TRBJ1-1; TRBD1 matches at 10 bases. With 2 bases clipped from V and 5 bases from J, the junction kept 5 bases outside the gene matches. Looked up from germline, CDR1 is KGHSH and CDR2 is LQKENI. This CDR3 region has 15 residues. In DNA form, the CDR3 reads TGTGCCAGCTCACCAGGACAGGGGGGAAGTACTGAAGCTTTCTTT. Amino acids: CASSPGQGGSTEAFF.

V gene TRBV6-5 combines with J gene TRBJ2-7; TRBD1 agrees at 8 bases. CDR3 length: 15 amino acids. Germline V gives CDR1 MNHEY, CDR2 SVGAGI. Trimming removed 2 bases from V and 3 bases from J; junction bases left unmatched: 6. As DNA, the CDR3 is TGTGCCAGCAGTTACATGGGACAGGTGGTCTACGAGCAGTACTTC. This translates into CASSYMGQVVYEQYF.

The J gene is TRBJ2-2, the V gene TRBV11-3; no reliable D call. The germline V gene encodes CDR1 SGHNT and CDR2 YENEEA. Between the trimmed V and J ends, which lost 1 base and 2 bases, there was a span of 14 bases. This CDR3 contains 17 residues. CDR3 nucleotides: TGTGCCAGCAGCTTAGGGGCCGACCTTAAAAACACCGGGGAGCTGTTTTTT. Translation: CASSLGADLKNTGELFF.

This clone has just one count. This chain connects TRBV5-4 to TRBJ2-7; 9 bases align to TRBD1. The CDR3 totals 15 residues. Germline V gene lookup returns CDR1 SGHNT and CDR2 YYREEE (reference sequence). Trimming removed 1 base from V and 5 bases from J; junction bases left unmatched: 7. The CDR3 here is CASSLNMDRGNEQYF. In DNA form, the CDR3 reads TGTGCCAGCAGCTTGAACATGGACAGGGGCAACGAGCAGTACTTC.

The chain's CDR3 is CASSRVATNEQFF. The CDR3 coding sequence is TGTGCCAGCAGCCGAGTAGCAACCAATGAGCAGTTCTTC. The chain combines TRBV7-9 with TRBJ2-1, with no clear D. Germline CDR1 and CDR2: SEHNR and FQNEAQ (reference sequence). V was pared by 5 bases and J by 6 bases, with 11 bases between. This CDR3 region has 13 residues.

The genes are TRBV4-3 and TRBJ2-7; maybe TRBD1 (6 bases). CDR3 size: 18 residues. Germline V gene lookup returns CDR1 LGHNA and CDR2 YSLEER. V was clipped by 2 bases and J by 2 bases, with 22 bases between them. The CDR3 protein is CASSQTSPSPGQAYEQYF. The CDR3 nucleotides read TGCGCCAGCAGCCAAACCTCTCCCTCCCCGGGACAAGCCTACGAGCAGTACTTC.

The chain couples TRBV28 to TRBJ1-5, with 8 bases that match TRBD1. Trimming at V came to 2 bases and at J to 5 bases, leaving 8 bases not matched to a gene. The CDR3 spans 16 residues. Germline V CDR1 and CDR2: MDHEN, SYDVKM. The CDR3 sequence: CASSLIGRGHHQPQHF. The CDR3 coding sequence is TGTGCCAGCAGTTTAATTGGCAGGGGGCATCATCAGCCCCAGCATTTT.

The chain is built from TRBV6-2 or TRBV6-3 and TRBJ1-2; 10 bases are a match to TRBD1. Germline V gene sequence: CDR1 MNHEY, CDR2 SVGEGT. The CDR3 has 14 amino acids. With 5 bases clipped from V and 5 bases from J, the junction kept 5 bases outside the gene matches. The chain's CDR3 is CASSNVDRGYGYTF. CDR3 nucleotides: TGTGCCAGCAGTAACGTGGACAGGGGGTATGGCTACACCTTC.

The chain links TRBV27 to TRBJ2-1; TRBD1 might be the D (6 bases). CDR1 is MNHEY, CDR2 SMNVEV, per germline (reference sequence). V gave up 1 base and J gave up 7 bases, with 17 bases separating them. This CDR3 is built from 16 residues. For the CDR3, the DNA is TGTGCCAGCAGTTTATTCCGGGCAGGGGCACGTAATGAGCAGTTCTTC. Encoded protein: CASSLFRAGARNEQFF.

V and J are TRBV11-2 and TRBJ1-2; TRBD1 agrees at 8 bases. The CDR3 runs to 16 residues. From germline, CDR1 is SGHAT and CDR2 FQNNGV. V shed 5 bases and J 4 bases; nucleotides not matched to a gene: 12. The CDR3 sequence is CASSRPGGSDPYGYTF. The CDR3 DNA follows: TGTGCCAGCAGCCGACCAGGGGGCTCGGACCCCTATGGCTACACCTTC. The full variable domain, rest sourced from reference TRBV11-2 and TRBJ1-2, is EAGVAQSPRYKIIEKRQSVAFWCNPISGHATLYWYQQILGQGPKLLIQFQNNGVVDDSQLPKDRFSAERLKGVDSTLKIQPAKLEDSAVYLCASSRPGGSDPYGYTFGSGTRLTVV.

CDR3 bases: TGTGCCAGCAGGGCACCAAAAGGGGGTTGGTTGGACGGACTGTTTTTT. Residues: CASRAPKGGWLDGLFF. The chain couples TRBV28 to TRBJ1-4; D might be TRBD1 (6 bases). V was pared by 6 bases and J by 13 bases, with 27 bases between. This CDR3 contains 16 residues. Looked up from germline, CDR1 is MDHEN and CDR2 is SYDVKM.

The J gene is TRBJ2-1, the V gene TRBV7-9; TRBD2 is a possible D gene (5 bases). V was clipped by 7 bases and J by 5 bases, with 12 bases between them. The CDR3 extends over 13 amino acids. CDR1 is SEHNR, CDR2 FQNEAQ, per germline (reference sequence). The chain's CDR3 is CASMRAMDNEQFF. CDR3 in DNA: TGTGCCAGCATGCGGGCAATGGACAATGAGCAGTTCTTC. The complete variable domain, with remaining parts taken from reference TRBV7-9 and TRBJ2-1, reads DTGVSQNPRHKITKRGQNVTFRCDPISEHNRLYWYRQTLGQGPEFLTYFQNEAQLEKSRLLSDRFSAERPKGSFSTLEIQRTEQGDSAMYLCASMRAMDNEQFFGPGTRLTVL.

The DNA for the CDR3 is TGTGCCAGCAGTTCTAGGACAGCCGCAGGCTCTGGGGCCAACGTCCTGACTTTC. It yields the protein CASSSRTAAGSGANVLTF. This sequence joins TRBV5-6 and TRBJ2-6, with a weak D call TRBD1 (6 bases). V was pared by 5 bases and J by 0 bases, with 18 bases between. Germline values: CDR1 SGHDT, CDR2 YYEEEE. The CDR3 spans 18 residues. Full variable domain (rest looked up from reference TRBV5-6 and TRBJ2-6): DAGVTQSPTHLIKTRGQQVTLRCSPKSGHDTVSWYQQALGQGPQFIFQYYEEEERQRGNFPDRFSGHQFPNYSSELNVNALLLGDSALYLCASSSRTAAGSGANVLTFGAGSRLTVL.

V gene TRBV6-6 combines with J gene TRBJ1-1; D perhaps matches TRBD1 (5 bases). The CDR3 has 13 residues. Germline V lookup: CDR1 MNHNY, CDR2 SVGAGI (reference sequence). V was trimmed by 8 bases and J by 5 bases, leaving 15 bases between them. Written as DNA, the CDR3 is TGTGCCAGCTCCGACCCCCCAGGGACTGAAGCTTTCTTT. It specifies CASSDPPGTEAFF.

J is TRBJ2-7 and V is TRBV7-2; possible D gene TRBD2, 6 bases. The CDR3 spans 15 residues. CDR1 is SGHTA, CDR2 FQGNSA, per germline. Between the trimmed V and J ends, which lost 4 bases and 4 bases, there was a span of 17 bases. The CDR3 DNA reads TGTGCCAGCAGCTATACAGCGATGGGGGGTTACGAGCAGTACTTC. It encodes CASSYTAMGGYEQYF.

The chain carries TRBV3-1 (or the pseudogene TRBV3-2) and TRBJ2-3; D is undetermined. V dropped 4 bases and J dropped 4 bases, with 12 bases sitting between them. The germline V gene has CDR1 LGHDT and CDR2 YNNKEL (reference sequence). The CDR3 is 14 residues long. CDR3 DNA sequence: TGTGCCAGCAGCCCAAGACTCGCGGCAGATACGCAGTATTTT. It is translated as CASSPRLAADTQYF.

The chain carries TRBV5-1 and TRBJ1-2; the D gene is possibly TRBD1 (6 bases). This CDR3 spans 15 amino acids. V gave up 0 bases and J gave up 7 bases, with 16 bases separating them. CDR1 is SGHRS, CDR2 YFSETQ, per germline. The CDR3, as DNA: TGCGCCAGCAGCTTGGCCTCAGGAAGGGGGTTTGGCTACACCTTC. Its translation: CASSLASGRGFGYTF.